Below, one T cell receptor beta chain is given with its context. V shed 7 bases and J shed 3 bases, with 25 bases lying between them. This CDR3 has 17 amino acids. Germline CDR1 reads SNHLY; CDR2 reads FYNNEI. This table comes from immunoSEQ multiplex PCR, and its TCRdb copy is limited to in-frame clones, with some not included. The table lists under 140,000 clones, about 88% of them singletons. The data were taken from a study of T cell responses to AZD1222 COVID-19 vaccine. This chain joins TRBV2 and TRBJ2-7; maybe TRBD1 (5 bases). The sequences come from peripheral blood, collected on day 0 of AZD1222 vaccination. This sequence was found in an adult in good health. The CDR3 sequence: CASTEGLGQGIIYEQYF. Written as DNA, the CDR3 is TGTGCCAGCACCGAAGGTCTGGGGCAGGGAATCATCTACGAGCAGTACTTC.